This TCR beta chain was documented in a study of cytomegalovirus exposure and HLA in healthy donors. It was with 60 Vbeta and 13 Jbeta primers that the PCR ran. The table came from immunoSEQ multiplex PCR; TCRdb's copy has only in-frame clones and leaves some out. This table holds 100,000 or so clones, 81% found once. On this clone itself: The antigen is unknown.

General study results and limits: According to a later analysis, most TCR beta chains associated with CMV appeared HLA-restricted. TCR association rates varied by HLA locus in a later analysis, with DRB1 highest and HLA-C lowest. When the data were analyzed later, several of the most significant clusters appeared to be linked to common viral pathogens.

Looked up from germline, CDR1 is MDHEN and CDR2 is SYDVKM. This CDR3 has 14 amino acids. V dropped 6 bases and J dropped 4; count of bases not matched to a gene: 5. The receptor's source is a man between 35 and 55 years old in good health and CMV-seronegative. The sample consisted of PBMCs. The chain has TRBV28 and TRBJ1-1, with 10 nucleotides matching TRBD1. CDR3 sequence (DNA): TGTGCCAGCAGACAGGGACAGGGGCGCACTGAAGCTTTCTTT. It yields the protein CASRQGQGRTEAFF.